The 30 T cell receptor beta chains below were found in one sample sequenced in a study of cytomegalovirus exposure and HLA in healthy donors. The study ran its PCR with 60 Vbeta and 13 Jbeta primers. Profiling relied on immunoSEQ multiplex PCR, and the TCRdb table lists in-frame clones only, not all of them. In total, the table holds around 50,000 clones. The source material was PBMCs. These receptors were taken from a male donor in good health and CMV-seronegative.

This sequence joins TRBV30 and TRBJ1-2; D unresolved. V was pared by 1 base and J by 6 bases, with 9 bases between. The CDR3 runs 12 residues. CDR1 is GTSNPN, CDR2 SVGIG, per germline (reference sequence). In nucleotides, the CDR3 is TGTGCCTGGAGTGGAGGGCCACATGGCTACACCTTC. Translation: CAWSGGPHGYTF.

The chain joins TRBV30 to TRBJ1-4; 8 positions match TRBD1. V shed 1 base, J shed 5 bases, and the junction held 3 bases outside the gene matches. Germline CDR1 and CDR2: GTSNPN and SVGIG (reference sequence). The CDR3 consists of 14 residues. The CDR3 nucleotides are TGTGCCTGGAGTGCGGACAGGGAAAATGAAAAACTGTTTTTT. This translates into CAWSADRENEKLFF.

The rearrangement uses TRBV7-3 and TRBJ2-1; D call uncertain. Trimming pared 0 bases from V and 6 bases from J, leaving 9 bases between. This CDR3 is 14 amino acids long. Germline V gives CDR1 SGHTA, CDR2 FQGTGA. DNA of the CDR3: TGTGCCAGCAGCTTAACGAGTAGTAGCAATGAGCAGTTCTTC. It specifies CASSLTSSSNEQFF.

The chain combines TRBV30 with TRBJ2-7, with 8 bases that match TRBD1. Germline V CDR1 and CDR2: GTSNPN, SVGIG (reference sequence). The CDR3 extends over 13 amino acids. Trimming removed 2 bases from V and 5 bases from J; junction bases left unmatched: 5. The CDR3 DNA reads TGTGCCTGGAGTAAGGCAGGGGGCAACGAGCAGTACTTC. Residues: CAWSKAGGNEQYF.

The J gene is TRBJ2-3, the V gene TRBV6-4; possibly TRBD2 for D (6 bases). Trimming stripped 8 bases from V and 1 base from J, with 13 bases between. The CDR3 runs to 14 residues. The germline V gene has CDR1 MRHNA and CDR2 SNTAGT. This CDR3 is CASGGLPRTDTQYF. Here the CDR3 DNA reads TGTGCCAGCGGTGGACTACCTCGCACAGATACGCAGTATTTT.

This chain links TRBV6-6 with TRBJ1-1; TRBD1 aligns across 7 bases. The CDR3 contains 13 residues. V trimming: 5 bases; J trimming: 11 bases; junction bases outside the gene matches: 11. CDR1 and CDR2 (germline): MNHNY, SVGAGI (reference sequence). The CDR3 loop is CASSQDRPLGAFF. For the CDR3, the DNA is TGTGCCAGCAGTCAGGACAGGCCTCTCGGGGCTTTCTTT.

V gene TRBV5-4 combines with J gene TRBJ1-5; 12 bases match TRBD1. The CDR3 contains 16 residues. Germline V lookup: CDR1 SGHNT, CDR2 YYREEE (reference sequence). The V gene end was trimmed by 3 bases and the J gene end by 0 bases; junction bases not matched to a gene: 1. The CDR3 region has the DNA TGTGCCAGCAGCTGGGGACAGGGGGCTAGCAATCAGCCCCAGCATTTT. Its translation: CASSWGQGASNQPQHF. The whole variable domain, filled in from reference TRBV5-4 and TRBJ1-5, reads ETGVTQSPTHLIKTRGQQVTLRCSSQSGHNTVSWYQQALGQGPQFIFQYYREEENGRGNFPPRFSGLQFPNYSSELNVNALELDDSALYLCASSWGQGASNQPQHFGDGTRLSIL.

V and J are TRBV20-1 and TRBJ1-6; TRBD1 is a possible D gene (6 bases). The ends were cut back, 4 bases at V and 14 bases at J, with 12 bases in the middle. The CDR3 is 11 residues long. Germline assignment: CDR1 DFQATT and CDR2 SNEGSKA (reference sequence). DNA of the CDR3: TGCAGTGCTATCGATAAGGGGGCCCTCCACTTT. Its protein product is CSAIDKGALHF.

The chain uses TRBV7-2 and TRBJ1-2; 7 nucleotides align to TRBD1. The CDR3 spans 15 residues. The V gene end was trimmed by 1 base and the J gene end by 4 bases; junction bases not matched to a gene: 6. Germline CDR1 SGHTA, CDR2 FQGNSA. CDR3 sequence reads: CASSLDRQGLYGYTF. In DNA, the CDR3 is TGTGCCAGCAGCTTAGACCGACAGGGTCTCTATGGCTACACCTTC.

The chain employs TRBV9 and TRBJ2-3, with TRBD2 matching over 13 bases. Germline assignment: CDR1 SGDLS and CDR2 YYNGEE. Losses at the gene ends were 2 bases for V and 5 bases for J; bases not matched to a gene: 14. The CDR3 totals 19 residues. In nucleotides, the CDR3 is TGTGCCAGCAGCGTCTCTACCCCGGGACTAGCGGGGAGAGGAGATACGCAGTATTTT. Translated: CASSVSTPGLAGRGDTQYF. Drawing the rest from reference TRBV9 and TRBJ2-3, the complete variable domain is DSGVTQTPKHLITATGQRVTLRCSPRSGDLSVYWYQQSLDQGLQFLIQYYNGEERAKGNILERFSAQQFPDLHSELNLSSLELGDSALYFCASSVSTPGLAGRGDTQYFGPGTRLTVL.

The chain's CDR3 is CASSLYDSSGANVLTF. The CDR3 nucleotides read TGCGCCAGCAGCTTGTATGACAGCTCTGGGGCCAACGTCCTGACTTTC. V is TRBV5-1 and J is TRBJ2-6; maybe TRBD1 (5 bases). V lost 1 base to trimming and J lost 0 bases, with 8 bases between them. This CDR3 region has 16 residues. The germline gives CDR1 SGHRS, CDR2 YFSETQ. Full variable domain (outside the CDR3, taken from reference TRBV5-1 and TRBJ2-6): KAGVTQTPRYLIKTRGQQVTLSCSPISGHRSVSWYQQTPGQGLQFLFEYFSETQRNKGNFPGRFSGRQFSNSRSEMNVSTLELGDSALYLCASSLYDSSGANVLTFGAGSRLTVL.

This rearrangement joins TRBV18 to TRBJ1-1; maybe TRBD1 (5 bases). Germline lookup yields CDR1 KGHSH and CDR2 LQKENI. Deletions cut 3 bases from V and 1 base from J, with 9 bases between. There are 14 residues in the CDR3. The CDR3 protein is CASSPGHQNTEAFF. The CDR3 DNA reads as TGTGCCAGCTCACCCGGACACCAGAACACTGAAGCTTTCTTT.

J is TRBJ1-4 and V is TRBV5-1, with 7 bases identical to TRBD1. The ends lost 0 bases at V and 4 bases at J; junction bases unmatched: 6. Germline CDR1 reads SGHRS; CDR2 reads YFSETQ. The CDR3 contains 16 residues. The chain's CDR3 is CASSLGRTGNNEKLFF. CDR3 in DNA: TGCGCCAGCAGCTTGGGGCGGACAGGAAATAATGAAAAACTGTTTTTT.

The chain carries TRBV18 and TRBJ1-3; 8 nucleotides agree with TRBD1. V was clipped by 4 bases and J by 0 bases; unmatched bases: 11. The CDR3 has 18 residues. Germline lookup yields CDR1 KGHSH and CDR2 LQKENI. CDR3 loop: CASSRVPGQVTSGNTIYF. CDR3 nucleotide sequence: TGTGCCAGCTCACGGGTCCCGGGACAGGTCACCTCTGGAAACACCATATATTTT.

The chain links TRBV6-6 to TRBJ1-1; D gene ambiguous. The CDR3 consists of 10 residues. Trimming removed 5 bases at V and 7 bases at J, with 5 bases between. Germline V lookup: CDR1 MNHNY, CDR2 SVGAGI (reference sequence). The CDR3 sequence is CASSKHEAFF. As DNA, the CDR3 is TGTGCCAGCAGTAAGCATGAAGCTTTCTTT.

This chain joins TRBV4-2 and TRBJ1-2; 8 bases map to TRBD1. The V gene's germline CDR1 is LGHNA and CDR2 YNFKEQ. The ends lost 3 bases at V and 4 bases at J; junction bases unmatched: 13. CDR3 size: 17 residues. The CDR3 loop is CASSHEDSRQGPYGYTF. The CDR3 coding sequence is TGTGCCAGCAGCCATGAAGATAGCCGACAGGGGCCCTATGGCTACACCTTC.

V usage is TRBV4-3 and J usage is TRBJ1-3; D is unresolved. Germline V CDR1 and CDR2: LGHNA, YSLEER. V was clipped by 0 bases and J by 4 bases, with 10 bases between them. The length of the CDR3 is 15 residues. The DNA of the CDR3 is TGCGCCAGCAGCCAAGATCTTAGAGTAGGAAACACCATATATTTT. Its protein is CASSQDLRVGNTIYF.

The V call is TRBV5-1, the J call TRBJ2-2, with 7 bases matching TRBD1. Per the germline V gene, CDR1 is SGHRS and CDR2 is YFSETQ. V lost 5 bases, J lost 3 bases, and 4 bases stayed unmatched. There are 14 residues in the CDR3. The CDR3 region is CASRKTGDTGELFF. For the CDR3, the DNA is TGCGCCAGCAGAAAAACAGGGGACACCGGGGAGCTGTTTTTT. The entire variable domain, with the rest obtained from reference TRBV5-1 and TRBJ2-2, is as follows: KAGVTQTPRYLIKTRGQQVTLSCSPISGHRSVSWYQQTPGQGLQFLFEYFSETQRNKGNFPGRFSGRQFSNSRSEMNVSTLELGDSALYLCASRKTGDTGELFFGEGSRLTVL.

The chain uses TRBV29-1 and TRBJ1-2, with 9 bases identical to TRBD1. The CDR3 loop spans 14 amino acids. V was clipped by 3 bases and J by 8 bases; unmatched bases: 10. From germline, CDR1 is SQVTM and CDR2 ANQGSEA. The CDR3 nucleotides read TGCAGCGTTGACAGACAGGGGGAAAGGAGCGGCTACACCTTC. It encodes CSVDRQGERSGYTF.

V gene TRBV12-5 combines with J gene TRBJ1-5, with 8 nucleotides matching TRBD1. Germline V gene sequence: CDR1 LGHNT, CDR2 FRNRAP. The J segment lost 5 bases and the V segment lost 0 bases, leaving 3 bases of the junction unmatched. The CDR3 spans 15 residues. The CDR3 nucleotides read TGTGCTAGTGGTTTGGTGGGGGACAGGCATCAGCCCCAGCATTTT. Protein sequence: CASGLVGDRHQPQHF.

The chain uses TRBV11-3 and TRBJ1-6, with no clear D. V dropped 3 bases and J dropped 9 bases, with 9 bases sitting between them. Germline CDR1 is SGHNT and CDR2 is YENEEA. The CDR3 sequence is 13 residues long. This CDR3 is CASSFSPVSPLHF. In DNA form, the CDR3 reads TGTGCCAGCAGCTTCTCACCGGTTTCACCCCTCCACTTT.

The chain is built from TRBV10-3 and TRBJ1-6, with D maybe TRBD1 (5 bases). V dropped 2 bases and J dropped 2 bases, with 10 bases sitting between them. The CDR3 consists of 16 residues. Germline CDR1 reads ENHRY; CDR2 reads SYGVKD. CDR3: CAISEGGNAYNSPLHF. The DNA of the CDR3 is TGTGCCATCAGTGAGGGGGGGAACGCCTATAATTCACCCCTCCACTTT.

The rearrangement uses TRBV4-2 and TRBJ2-3; TRBD2 matches at 9 bases. The CDR3 is 16 residues long. The V and J ends lost 4 bases and 3 bases, in that order; junction bases with no gene match: 8. Germline CDR1 LGHNA, CDR2 YNFKEQ. In DNA, the CDR3 is TGTGCCAGCAGCCGTGGACTAGCGCCGACTACAGATACGCAGTATTTT. This encodes CASSRGLAPTTDTQYF.

This sequence joins TRBV6-5 and TRBJ2-7, with a possible D match to TRBD2 (6 bases). CDR1 is MNHEY and CDR2 is SVGAGI in the germline V gene. Trimming stripped 11 bases from V and 0 bases from J, with 14 bases between. The CDR3 sequence is 13 residues long. The CDR3 DNA follows: TGTGCCTGCGGGGCCGACGCCTCCTACGAGCAGTACTTC. Translated, it gives CACGADASYEQYF.

The chain uses TRBV7-6 and TRBJ1-2; TRBD1 might be the D (6 bases). The germline gives CDR1 SGHVS, CDR2 FNYEAQ. V lost 5 bases, J lost 4 bases, and 8 bases lay in between. The CDR3 covers 12 residues. CDR3: CASSQDSYGYTF. In DNA, the CDR3 is TGTGCCAGCAGCCAGGACAGCTATGGCTACACCTTC.

This sequence joins TRBV7-9 and TRBJ2-7; D call uncertain. Germline assignment: CDR1 SEHNR and CDR2 FQNEAQ (reference sequence). Between the trimmed V and J ends, which lost 5 bases and 0 bases, there was a span of 11 bases. The CDR3 sequence is 14 residues long. The CDR3 DNA is TGTGCCAGCAGCCCCGACACCCGCTCCTACGAGCAGTACTTC. Translating it yields CASSPDTRSYEQYF.

The chain joins TRBV27 to TRBJ1-2; D uncertain. The CDR3 extends over 12 amino acids. Trimming cost V 5 bases and J 6 bases, with 10 bases left between them. Looked up from germline, CDR1 is MNHEY and CDR2 is SMNVEV (reference sequence). CDR3 loop: CASSPGSNGYTF. The CDR3 DNA reads as TGTGCCAGCAGTCCCGGGAGCAATGGCTACACCTTC.

The V call is TRBV4-2, the J call TRBJ1-5; D is uncertain. The CDR3 runs 18 residues. The V and J ends lost 5 bases and 5 bases respectively, with 25 bases between them. Germline V gene data show CDR1 as LGHNA and CDR2 as YNFKEQ. The CDR3 bases are TGTGCCAGCAGCGAATTCCCCACGCAAGAACTCCTAGATCAGCCCCAGCATTTT. Translating it yields CASSEFPTQELLDQPQHF.

This sequence joins TRBV11-2 and TRBJ1-2; TRBD1 aligns across 7 bases. The CDR3 is 13 amino acids. With V trimmed by 1 base and J by 4 bases, 0 bases remained unmatched. Per the germline V gene, CDR1 is SGHAT and CDR2 is FQNNGV. The CDR3 spells CASSLGDSYGYTF. CDR3 DNA sequence: TGTGCCAGCAGCTTAGGGGACAGCTATGGCTACACCTTC.

CDR3 bases: TGCAGCGCCAGGGAGAACACTGAAGCTTTCTTT. Protein product: CSARENTEAFF. V gene TRBV29-1 combines with J gene TRBJ1-1, with a weak D call TRBD1 (5 bases). This CDR3 has 11 amino acids. CDR1 and CDR2 (germline): SQVTM, ANQGSEA. The ends were cut back, 7 bases at V and 1 base at J, with 7 bases in the middle.